This passage covers 7 T cell receptor beta chains from one sample sequenced in a study of cytomegalovirus exposure and HLA in healthy donors. TCRdb's copy holds only in-frame clones and misses some; the assay was immunoSEQ multiplex PCR. The sample carries fewer than 200,000 clones, 85% recorded once. Sequencing input: PBMCs. The receptors derive from a man aged 18 to 30 in good health and CMV-seropositive.

The chain couples TRBV6-1 to TRBJ1-2, with 9 bases identical to TRBD1. The trim removed 3 bases at V and 4 bases at J, leaving 12 bases unmatched. The CDR3 covers 17 residues. Germline V gene data show CDR1 as MNHNS and CDR2 as SASEGT. The CDR3 DNA reads as TGTGCCAGCAGTGAGGGGATGGGACAGGGTATTGCCTATGGCTACACCTTC. The encoded protein is CASSEGMGQGIAYGYTF.

This clone turned up a few times. This rearrangement joins TRBV6-1 to TRBJ1-1; 12 bases agree with TRBD1. CDR3 size: 13 residues. CDR1 and CDR2 from the germline V gene are MNHNS and SASEGT. With V trimmed by 7 bases and J by 8 bases, 5 bases remained unmatched. CDR3 region: CASMGQGALEAFF. For the CDR3, the DNA is TGTGCCAGCATGGGACAGGGGGCTCTGGAAGCTTTCTTT.

V and J are TRBV5-1 and TRBJ2-5; TRBD2 matches at 7 bases. Germline assignment: CDR1 SGHRS and CDR2 YFSETQ. The V and J ends lost 0 bases and 1 base, in that order; junction bases with no gene match: 6. The CDR3 contains 16 residues. The CDR3 DNA reads TGCGCCAGCAGCTTGGAGGCTAGCGGAATCCAAGAGACCCAGTACTTC. Its translation is CASSLEASGIQETQYF. The full variable domain, its missing parts supplied by reference TRBV5-1 and TRBJ2-5, is KAGVTQTPRYLIKTRGQQVTLSCSPISGHRSVSWYQQTPGQGLQFLFEYFSETQRNKGNFPGRFSGRQFSNSRSEMNVSTLELGDSALYLCASSLEASGIQETQYFGPGTRLLVL.

This chain joins TRBV4-1 and TRBJ2-5, with 12 bases identical to TRBD2. V was pared by 0 bases and J by 4 bases, with 12 bases of the junction left unmatched. CDR1 is MGHRA and CDR2 is YSYEKL in the germline V gene. The CDR3 contains 19 residues. CDR3 residues: CASSQDHLAGGPERETQYF. The DNA of the CDR3 is TGCGCCAGCAGCCAAGATCATCTAGCGGGGGGGCCGGAGAGAGAGACCCAGTACTTC.

This clone has a single count. V is TRBV28 and J is TRBJ1-2, with no clear D. The CDR3 has 14 amino acids. CDR1 and CDR2 (germline): MDHEN, SYDVKM. Trimming removed 6 bases at V and 0 bases at J, with 11 bases between. The DNA for the CDR3 is TGTGCCAGCAGCTTAAGCGGACCTAACTATGGCTACACCTTC. Translation gives CASSLSGPNYGYTF.

In its sample, this clone was seen a few times. The chain joins TRBV27 to TRBJ2-7; the match to TRBD2 covers 11 bases. From germline, CDR1 is MNHEY and CDR2 SMNVEV (reference sequence). The CDR3 covers 17 residues. Trimming cost V 5 bases and J 3 bases; bases outside gene matches: 12. CDR3 bases: TGTGCCAGCAGTCCCCCCAGGTTAGCGGGAGGGTACTACGAGCAGTACTTC. Translated: CASSPPRLAGGYYEQYF.

The rearrangement links TRBV7-6 to TRBJ2-5; 9 bases line up with TRBD2. Losses at the gene ends were 1 base for V and 1 base for J; bases not matched to a gene: 4. The CDR3 sequence is 16 residues long. CDR1 is SGHVS and CDR2 is FNYEAQ in the germline V gene. The CDR3 reads CASSLVPAGGQETQYF. The CDR3 DNA is TGTGCCAGCAGCTTAGTGCCAGCGGGGGGCCAAGAGACCCAGTACTTC.